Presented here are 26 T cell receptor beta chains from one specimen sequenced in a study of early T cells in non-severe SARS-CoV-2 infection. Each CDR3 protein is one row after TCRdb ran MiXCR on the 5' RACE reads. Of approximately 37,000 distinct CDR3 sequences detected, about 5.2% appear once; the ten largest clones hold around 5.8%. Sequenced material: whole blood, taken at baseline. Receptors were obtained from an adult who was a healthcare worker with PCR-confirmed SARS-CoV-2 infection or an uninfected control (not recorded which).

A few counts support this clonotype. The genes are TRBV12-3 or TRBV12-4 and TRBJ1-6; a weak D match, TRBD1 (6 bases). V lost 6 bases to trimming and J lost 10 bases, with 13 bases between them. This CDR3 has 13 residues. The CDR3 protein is CASRRGRESPLHF. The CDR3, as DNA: TGTGCCAGCAGAAGGGGGAGGGAATCACCCCTCCACTTT.

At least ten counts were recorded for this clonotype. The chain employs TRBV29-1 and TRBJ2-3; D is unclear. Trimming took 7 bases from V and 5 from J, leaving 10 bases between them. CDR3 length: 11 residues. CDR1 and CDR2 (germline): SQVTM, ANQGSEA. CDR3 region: CSALSGDTQYF. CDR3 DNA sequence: TGCAGCGCCCTTAGTGGAGATACGCAGTATTTT.

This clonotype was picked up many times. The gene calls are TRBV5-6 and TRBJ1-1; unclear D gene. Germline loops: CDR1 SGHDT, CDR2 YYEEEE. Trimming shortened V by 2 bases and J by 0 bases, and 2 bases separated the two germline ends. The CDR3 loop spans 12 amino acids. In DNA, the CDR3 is TGTGCCAGCAGCTTTTTGAACACTGAAGCTTTCTTT. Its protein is CASSFLNTEAFF.

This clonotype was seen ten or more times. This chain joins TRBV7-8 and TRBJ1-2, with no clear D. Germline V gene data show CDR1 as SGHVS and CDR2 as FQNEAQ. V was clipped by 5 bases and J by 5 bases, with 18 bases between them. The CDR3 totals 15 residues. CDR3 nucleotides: TGTGCCAGCAGCCCCCCCCGCGGCTGGGAATATGGCTACACCTTC. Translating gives CASSPPRGWEYGYTF.

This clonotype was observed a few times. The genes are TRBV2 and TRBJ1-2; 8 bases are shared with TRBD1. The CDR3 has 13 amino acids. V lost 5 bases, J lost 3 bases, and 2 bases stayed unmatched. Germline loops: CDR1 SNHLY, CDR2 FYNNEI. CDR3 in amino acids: CASSKTGDYGYTF. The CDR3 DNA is TGTGCCAGCAGTAAGACAGGGGACTATGGCTACACCTTC.

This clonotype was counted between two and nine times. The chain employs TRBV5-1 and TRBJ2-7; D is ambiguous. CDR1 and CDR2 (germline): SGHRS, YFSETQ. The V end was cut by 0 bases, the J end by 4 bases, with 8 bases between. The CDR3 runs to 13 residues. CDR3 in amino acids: CASSLEAMYEQYV. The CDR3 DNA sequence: TGCGCCAGCAGCTTGGAGGCTATGTACGAGCAGTACGTC.

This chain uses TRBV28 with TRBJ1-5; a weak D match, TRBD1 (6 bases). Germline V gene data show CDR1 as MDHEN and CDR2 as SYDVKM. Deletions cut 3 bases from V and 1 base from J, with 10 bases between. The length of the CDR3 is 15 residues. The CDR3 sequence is CASSFDRSSNQPQHF. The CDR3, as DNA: TGTGCCAGCAGTTTCGACAGGTCCAGCAATCAGCCCCAGCATTTT.

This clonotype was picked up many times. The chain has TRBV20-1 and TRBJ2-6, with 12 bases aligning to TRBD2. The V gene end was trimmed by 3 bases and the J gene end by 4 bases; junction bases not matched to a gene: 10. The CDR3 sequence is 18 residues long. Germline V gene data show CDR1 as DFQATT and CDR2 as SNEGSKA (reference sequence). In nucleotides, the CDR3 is TGCAGTGCTAGTGATCCTAGCGGGAGGGCGGAAGGGGCCAACGTCCTGACTTTC. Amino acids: CSASDPSGRAEGANVLTF.

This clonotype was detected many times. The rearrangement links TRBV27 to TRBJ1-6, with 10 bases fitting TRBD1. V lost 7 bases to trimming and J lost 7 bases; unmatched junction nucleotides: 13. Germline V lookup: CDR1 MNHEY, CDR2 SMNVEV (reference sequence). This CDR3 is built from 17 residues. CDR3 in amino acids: CASNLLPPGQGNSPLHF. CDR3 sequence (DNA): TGTGCCAGCAATCTACTTCCGCCGGGACAGGGGAATTCACCCCTCCACTTT.

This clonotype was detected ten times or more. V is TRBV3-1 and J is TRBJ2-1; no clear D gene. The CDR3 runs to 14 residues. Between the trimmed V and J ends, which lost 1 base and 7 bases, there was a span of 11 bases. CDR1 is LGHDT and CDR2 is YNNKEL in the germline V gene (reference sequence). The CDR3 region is CASSQGARSNEQFF. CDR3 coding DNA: TGTGCCAGCAGCCAAGGGGCTCGTTCGAATGAGCAGTTCTTC.

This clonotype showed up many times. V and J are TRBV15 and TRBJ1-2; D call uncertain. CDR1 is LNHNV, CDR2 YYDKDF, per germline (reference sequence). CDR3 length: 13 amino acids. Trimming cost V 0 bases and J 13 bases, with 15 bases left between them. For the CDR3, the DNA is TGTGCCACCAGCAGAGATGGCCCGTCCCGTGGCACCTTC. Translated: CATSRDGPSRGTF.

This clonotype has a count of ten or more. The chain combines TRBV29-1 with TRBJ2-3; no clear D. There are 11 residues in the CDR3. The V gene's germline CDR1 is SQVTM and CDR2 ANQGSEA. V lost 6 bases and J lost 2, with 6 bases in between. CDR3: CSVSSTDTQYF. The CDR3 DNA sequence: TGCAGCGTAAGCTCCACAGATACGCAGTATTTT.

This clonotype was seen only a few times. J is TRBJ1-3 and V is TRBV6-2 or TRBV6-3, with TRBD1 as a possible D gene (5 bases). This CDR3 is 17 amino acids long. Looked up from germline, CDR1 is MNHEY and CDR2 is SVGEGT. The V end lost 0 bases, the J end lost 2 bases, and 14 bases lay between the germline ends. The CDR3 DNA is TGTGCCAGCAGTTACTCGATTGCCCAGGGAACTGGAAACACCATATATTTT. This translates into CASSYSIAQGTGNTIYF.

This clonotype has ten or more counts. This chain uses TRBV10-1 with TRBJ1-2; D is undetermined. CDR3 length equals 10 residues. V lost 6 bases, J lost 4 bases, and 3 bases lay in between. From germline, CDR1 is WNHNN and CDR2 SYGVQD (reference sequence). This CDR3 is CASRPYGYTF. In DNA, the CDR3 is TGCGCCAGCAGACCCTATGGCTACACCTTC.

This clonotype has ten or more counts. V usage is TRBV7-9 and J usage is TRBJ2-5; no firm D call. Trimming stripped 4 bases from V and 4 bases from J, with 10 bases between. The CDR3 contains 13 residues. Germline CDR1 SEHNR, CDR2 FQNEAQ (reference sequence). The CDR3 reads CASSSPIGETQYF. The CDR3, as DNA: TGTGCCAGCAGCTCTCCGATCGGAGAGACCCAGTACTTC. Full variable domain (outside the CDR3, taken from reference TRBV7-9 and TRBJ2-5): DTGVSQNPRHKITKRGQNVTFRCDPISEHNRLYWYRQTLGQGPEFLTYFQNEAQLEKSRLLSDRFSAERPKGSFSTLEIQRTEQGDSAMYLCASSSPIGETQYFGPGTRLLVL.

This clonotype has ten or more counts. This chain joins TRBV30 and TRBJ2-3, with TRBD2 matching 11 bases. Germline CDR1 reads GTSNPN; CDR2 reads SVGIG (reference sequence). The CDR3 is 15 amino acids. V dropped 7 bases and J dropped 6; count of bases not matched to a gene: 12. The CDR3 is CASRLAGGGRDTQYF. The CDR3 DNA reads TGTGCCTCGAGGCTAGCGGGAGGAGGGAGGGATACGCAGTATTTT.

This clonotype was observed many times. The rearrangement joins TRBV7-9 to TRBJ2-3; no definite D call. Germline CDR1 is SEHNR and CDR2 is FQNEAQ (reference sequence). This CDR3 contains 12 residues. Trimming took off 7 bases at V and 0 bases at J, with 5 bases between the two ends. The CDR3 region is CASTVSTDTQYF. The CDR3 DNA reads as TGTGCCAGCACCGTGAGCACAGATACGCAGTATTTT.

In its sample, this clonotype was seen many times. The CDR3, as DNA: TGTGCCAGCAGTTTCGGGCGGGAGTCCTACAATGAGCAGTTCTTC. Translated: CASSFGRESYNEQFF. This chain joins TRBV12-3 or TRBV12-4 and TRBJ2-1, with 7 bases lining up with TRBD2. V gave up 3 bases and J gave up 1 base; unmatched junction bases: 3. The CDR3 has 15 amino acids.

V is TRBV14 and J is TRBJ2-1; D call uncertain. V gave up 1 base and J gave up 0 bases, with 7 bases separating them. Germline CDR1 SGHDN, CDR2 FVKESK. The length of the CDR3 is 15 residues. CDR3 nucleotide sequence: TGTGCCAGCAGCCAAGGGCCTAGCTCCTACAATGAGCAGTTCTTC. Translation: CASSQGPSSYNEQFF.

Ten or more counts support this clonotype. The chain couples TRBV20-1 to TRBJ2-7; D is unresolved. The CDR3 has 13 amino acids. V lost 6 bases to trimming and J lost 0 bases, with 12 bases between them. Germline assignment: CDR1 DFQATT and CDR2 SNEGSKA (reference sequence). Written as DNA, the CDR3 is TGCAGTGCGCCGGACGGATACTCCTACGAGCAGTACTTC. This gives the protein CSAPDGYSYEQYF.

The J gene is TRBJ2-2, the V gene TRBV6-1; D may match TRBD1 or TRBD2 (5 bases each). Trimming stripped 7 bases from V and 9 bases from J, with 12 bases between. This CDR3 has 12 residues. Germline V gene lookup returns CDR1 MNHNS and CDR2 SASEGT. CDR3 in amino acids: CASTTGTRELFF. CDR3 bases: TGTGCCAGCACCACTGGGACCCGGGAGCTGTTTTTT.

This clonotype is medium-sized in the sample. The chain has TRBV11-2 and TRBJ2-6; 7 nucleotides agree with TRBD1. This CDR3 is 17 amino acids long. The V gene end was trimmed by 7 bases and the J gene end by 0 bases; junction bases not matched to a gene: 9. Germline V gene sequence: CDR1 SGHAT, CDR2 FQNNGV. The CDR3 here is CASTTGQAYSGANVLTF. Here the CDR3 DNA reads TGTGCCAGCACAACAGGACAGGCCTACTCTGGGGCCAACGTCCTGACTTTC.

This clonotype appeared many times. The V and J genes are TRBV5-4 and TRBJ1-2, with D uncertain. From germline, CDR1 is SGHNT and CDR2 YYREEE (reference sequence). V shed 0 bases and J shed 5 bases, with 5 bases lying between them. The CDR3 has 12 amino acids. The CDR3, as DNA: TGTGCCAGCAGCTTGGAGGGATATGGCTACACCTTC. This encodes CASSLEGYGYTF.

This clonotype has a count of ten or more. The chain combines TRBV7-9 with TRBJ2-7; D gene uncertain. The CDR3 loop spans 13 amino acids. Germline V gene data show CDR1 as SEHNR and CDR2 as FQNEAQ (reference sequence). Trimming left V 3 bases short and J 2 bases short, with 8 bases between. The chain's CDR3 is CASSFGRAYEQYV. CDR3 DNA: TGTGCCAGCAGCTTTGGAAGAGCCTACGAGCAGTACGTC.

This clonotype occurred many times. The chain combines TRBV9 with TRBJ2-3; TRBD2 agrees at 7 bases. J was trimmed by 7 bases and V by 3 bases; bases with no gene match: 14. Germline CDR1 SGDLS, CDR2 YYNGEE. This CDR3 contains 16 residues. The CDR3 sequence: CASSAPQRDGGHTQYF. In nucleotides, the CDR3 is TGTGCCAGCAGCGCGCCTCAGCGGGACGGGGGACATACGCAGTATTTT.

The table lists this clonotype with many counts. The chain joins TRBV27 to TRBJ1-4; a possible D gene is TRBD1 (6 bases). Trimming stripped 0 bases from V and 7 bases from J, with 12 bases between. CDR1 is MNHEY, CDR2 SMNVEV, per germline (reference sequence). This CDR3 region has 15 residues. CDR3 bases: TGTGCCAGCAGTTTATCGGGGCAGGGGCGTGAAAAACTGTTTTTT. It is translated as CASSLSGQGREKLFF.